What follows is one T cell receptor beta chain and its context. Its antigen is unknown. This entry is derived from a study of cytomegalovirus exposure and HLA in healthy donors. Study-wide points: Later on, a genetic analysis was performed. It linked a missense variant in DCLRE1C with V- and J-gene trimming of TCR beta.

The PCR used 60 Vbeta and 13 Jbeta primers. The assay was immunoSEQ multiplex PCR, and TCRdb's table has in-frame clones only and misses some. Among around 170,000 clones listed, roughly 75% were seen once. The CDR3 runs 15 residues. CDR1 is LNHNV, CDR2 YYDKDF, per germline (reference sequence). The germline V and J ends were trimmed by 1 base and 2 bases, with 8 bases remaining between them. The chain uses TRBV15 and TRBJ2-2; D unclear. The receptor comes from a woman in her fifties or sixties in good health and CMV-seropositive. Sequenced input: PBMCs. CDR3 nucleotide sequence: TGTGCCACCAGCAGAGCGCAACAAAACACCGGGGAGCTGTTTTTT. Its translation: CATSRAQQNTGELFF.